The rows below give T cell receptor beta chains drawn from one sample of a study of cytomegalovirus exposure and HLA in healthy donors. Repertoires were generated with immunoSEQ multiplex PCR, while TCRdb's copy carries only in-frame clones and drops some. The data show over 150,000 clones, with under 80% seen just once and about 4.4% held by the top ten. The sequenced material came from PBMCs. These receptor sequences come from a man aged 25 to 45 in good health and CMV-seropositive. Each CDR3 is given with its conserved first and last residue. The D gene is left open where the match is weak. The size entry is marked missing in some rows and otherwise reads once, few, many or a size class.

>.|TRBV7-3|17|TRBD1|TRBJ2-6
CASSLISTGAGANVLTF
TGTGCCAGCAGCTTAATTTCGACAGGGGCTGGGGCCAACGTCCTGACTTTC
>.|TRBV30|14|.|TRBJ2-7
CAWSRTASSYEQYF
TGTGCCTGGAGTAGGACTGCGAGCTCCTACGAGCAGTACTTC
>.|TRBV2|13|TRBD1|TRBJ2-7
CASKENTGGEQYF
TGTGCCAGCAAAGAAAACACAGGGGGAGAGCAGTACTTC
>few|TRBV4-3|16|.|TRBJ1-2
CASSQAFNRSNYGYTF
TGCGCCAGCAGCCAAGCCTTTAACAGGAGTAACTATGGCTACACCTTC
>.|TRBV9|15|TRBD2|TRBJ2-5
CASSVGASGTETQYF
TGTGCCAGCAGCGTAGGGGCTAGCGGGACGGAGACCCAGTACTTC
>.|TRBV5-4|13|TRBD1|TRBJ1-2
CASRFQGGYGYTF
TGTGCCAGCAGGTTCCAGGGGGGCTATGGCTACACCTTC
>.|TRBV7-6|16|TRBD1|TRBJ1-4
CASSSTPTGSNEKLFF
TGTGCCAGCAGCTCCACACCGACAGGGTCTAATGAAAAACTGTTTTTT
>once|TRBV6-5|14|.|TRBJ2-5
CASGRVARQETQYF
TGTGCCAGCGGGCGGGTCGCCCGCCAAGAGACCCAGTACTTC
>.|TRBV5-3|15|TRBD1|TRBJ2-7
CARSLPGQSSYEQYF
TGTGCCAGAAGCCTGCCGGGACAGTCTTCCTACGAGCAGTACTTC
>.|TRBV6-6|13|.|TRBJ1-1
CASSYFGDTEAFF
TGTGCCAGCAGTTATTTCGGGGACACTGAAGCTTTCTTT
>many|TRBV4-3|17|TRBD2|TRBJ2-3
CASSQEGSGSYTDTQYF
TGCGCCAGCAGCCAAGAGGGGAGCGGGAGTTACACAGATACGCAGTATTTT
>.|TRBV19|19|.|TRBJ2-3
CASSTAQGKGSFAPDTQYF
TGTGCCAGTAGCACGGCACAGGGCAAAGGCTCCTTCGCCCCAGATACGCAGTATTTT
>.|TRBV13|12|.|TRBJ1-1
CASSFQKSPAFF
TGTGCCAGCAGCTTTCAAAAATCCCCAGCTTTCTTT
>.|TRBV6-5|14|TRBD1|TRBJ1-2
CASSFLTGVGGYTF
TGTGCCAGCAGTTTCCTGACAGGGGTCGGTGGCTACACCTTC
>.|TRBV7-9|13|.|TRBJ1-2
CASRPDGDYGYTF
TGTGCCAGCAGACCCGACGGGGACTATGGCTACACCTTC
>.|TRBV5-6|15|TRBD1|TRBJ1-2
CASSSGTDTYYGYTF
TGTGCCAGCAGCTCCGGGACAGACACTTATTATGGCTACACCTTC
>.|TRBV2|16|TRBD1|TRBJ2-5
CASSRGGTGGRETQYF
TGTGCCAGCAGCCGAGGGGGGACAGGGGGCCGAGAGACCCAGTACTTC
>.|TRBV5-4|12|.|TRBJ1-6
CASQAGNSPLHF
TGTGCCAGTCAGGCTGGAAATTCACCCCTCCACTTT
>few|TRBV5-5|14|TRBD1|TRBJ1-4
CASSLGQGNEKLFF
TGTGCCAGCAGCTTGGGACAGGGTAATGAAAAACTGTTTTTT
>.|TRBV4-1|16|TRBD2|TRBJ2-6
CASSQAGGSGANVLTF
TGCGCCAGCAGCCAAGCGGGAGGATCCGGGGCCAACGTCCTGACTTTC
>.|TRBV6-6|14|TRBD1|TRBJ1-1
CASSRQGGNTEAFF
TGTGCCAGCAGTCGACAGGGAGGGAACACTGAAGCTTTCTTT
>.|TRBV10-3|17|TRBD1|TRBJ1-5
CAISQTGQGGGNQPQHF
TGTGCCATCAGTCAGACGGGACAGGGAGGCGGCAATCAGCCCCAGCATTTT
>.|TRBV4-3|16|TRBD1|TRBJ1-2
CASSQGTGGANYGYTF
TGCGCCAGCAGCCAGGGGACAGGCGGGGCTAACTATGGCTACACCTTC
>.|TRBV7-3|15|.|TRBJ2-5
CASSVEPGNQETQYF
TGTGCCAGCAGCGTCGAACCGGGTAACCAAGAGACCCAGTACTTC